The clone carrying this TCR beta chain came up many times. This sample is part of a study of T cells in Graves' hyperthyroidism and ophthalmopathy. The TCR beta CDR3 regions underwent amplification using RNA transcripts as the source. RT-PCR in the first round (using the HTBI primer set) targeted the TCR CDR3. TCRdb passed the multiplex PCR reads through MiXCR, listing each CDR3 protein once. The top ten hold under 10% of the sample, which has roughly 740,000 distinct CDR3 sequences, about 15% seen once. The clonotype originates from a man younger than 35 with Graves' hyperthyroidism. Specimen: blood.

The CDR3 protein is CASPEGTEAFF. CDR3 in DNA: TGTGCCAGCCCGGAGGGGACTGAAGCTTTCTTT. The chain has TRBV28 and TRBJ1-1; D might be TRBD1 (5 bases). Trimming left V 8 bases short and J 5 bases short, with 9 bases between. Germline V lookup: CDR1 MDHEN, CDR2 SYDVKM. The CDR3 extends over 11 amino acids.